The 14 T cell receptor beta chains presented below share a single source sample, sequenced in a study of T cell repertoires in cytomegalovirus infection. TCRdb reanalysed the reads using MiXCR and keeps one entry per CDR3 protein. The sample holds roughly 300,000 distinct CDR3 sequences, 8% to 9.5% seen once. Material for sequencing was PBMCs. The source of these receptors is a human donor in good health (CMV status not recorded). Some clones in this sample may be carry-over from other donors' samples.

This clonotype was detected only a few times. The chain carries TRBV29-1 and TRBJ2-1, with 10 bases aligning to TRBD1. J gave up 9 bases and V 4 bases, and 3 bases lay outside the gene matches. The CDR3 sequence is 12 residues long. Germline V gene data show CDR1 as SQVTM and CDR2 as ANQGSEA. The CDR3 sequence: CSVGGQGTEQFF. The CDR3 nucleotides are TGCAGCGTTGGGGGACAGGGGACTGAGCAGTTCTTC.

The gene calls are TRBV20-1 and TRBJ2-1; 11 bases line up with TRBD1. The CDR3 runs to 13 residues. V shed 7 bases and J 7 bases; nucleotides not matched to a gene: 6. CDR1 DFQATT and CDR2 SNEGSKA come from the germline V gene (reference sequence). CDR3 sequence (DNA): TGCAGTGAGGTCGGACAGGGGGCAAATGAGCAGTTCTTC. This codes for CSEVGQGANEQFF.

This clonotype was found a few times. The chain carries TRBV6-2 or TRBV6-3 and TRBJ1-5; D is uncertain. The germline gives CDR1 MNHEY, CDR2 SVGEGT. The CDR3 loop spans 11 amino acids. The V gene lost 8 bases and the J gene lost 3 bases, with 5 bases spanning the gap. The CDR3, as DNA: TGTGCCAGCGGGGTCAATCAGCCCCAGCATTTT. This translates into CASGVNQPQHF.

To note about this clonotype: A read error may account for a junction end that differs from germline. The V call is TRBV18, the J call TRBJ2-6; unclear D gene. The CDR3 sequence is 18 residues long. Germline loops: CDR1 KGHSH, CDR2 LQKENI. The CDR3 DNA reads TGTGTCAGCTCACAAAAGCAGTCGCTGGGATCTGGGGCCAACGTCCTGACTTTC. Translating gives CVSSQKQSLGSGANVLTF.

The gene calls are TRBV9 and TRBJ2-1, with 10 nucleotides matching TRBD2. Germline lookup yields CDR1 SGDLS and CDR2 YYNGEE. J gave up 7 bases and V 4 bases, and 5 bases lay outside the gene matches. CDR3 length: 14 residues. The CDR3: CASSLSGRRNEQFF. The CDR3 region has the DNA TGTGCCAGCAGCCTTAGCGGGAGGAGGAATGAGCAGTTCTTC.

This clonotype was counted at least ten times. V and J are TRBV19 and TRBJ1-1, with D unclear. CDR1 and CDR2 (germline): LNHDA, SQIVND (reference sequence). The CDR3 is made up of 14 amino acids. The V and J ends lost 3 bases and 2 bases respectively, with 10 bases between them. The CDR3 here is CASSIREPNTEAFF. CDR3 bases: TGTGCCAGTAGTATTCGGGAGCCAAACACTGAAGCTTTCTTT.

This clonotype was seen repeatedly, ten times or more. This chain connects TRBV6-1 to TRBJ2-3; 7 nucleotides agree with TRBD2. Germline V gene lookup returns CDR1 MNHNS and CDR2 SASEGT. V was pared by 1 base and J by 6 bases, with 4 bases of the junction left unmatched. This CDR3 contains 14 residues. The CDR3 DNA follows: TGTGCCAGCAGTGAAGGGATTAGCGGGGATACGCAGTATTTT. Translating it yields CASSEGISGDTQYF.

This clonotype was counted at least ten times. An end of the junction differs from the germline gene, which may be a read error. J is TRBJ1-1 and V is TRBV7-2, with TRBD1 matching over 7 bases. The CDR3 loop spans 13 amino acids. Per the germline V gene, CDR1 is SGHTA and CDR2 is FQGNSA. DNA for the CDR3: TGTGCCAGCAACTTACAGGGGTACGCTGAAGCTTTCTTT. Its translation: CASNLQGYAEAFF.

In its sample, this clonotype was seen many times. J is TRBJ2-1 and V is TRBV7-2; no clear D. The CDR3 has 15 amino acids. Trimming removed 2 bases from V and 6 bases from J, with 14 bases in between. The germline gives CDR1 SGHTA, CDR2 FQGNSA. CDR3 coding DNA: TGTGCCAGCAGCTTAAGCCAGAAGCCTTCCAATGAGCAGTTCTTC. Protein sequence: CASSLSQKPSNEQFF.

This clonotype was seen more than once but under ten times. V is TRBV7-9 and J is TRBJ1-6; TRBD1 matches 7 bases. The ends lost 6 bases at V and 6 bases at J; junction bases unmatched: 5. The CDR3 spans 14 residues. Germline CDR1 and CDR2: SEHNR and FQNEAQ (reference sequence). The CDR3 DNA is TGTGCCAGCAGGTCCGGGACAGTTAATTCACCCCTCCACTTT. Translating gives CASRSGTVNSPLHF. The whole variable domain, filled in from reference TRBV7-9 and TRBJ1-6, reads DTGVSQNPRHKITKRGQNVTFRCDPISEHNRLYWYRQTLGQGPEFLTYFQNEAQLEKSRLLSDRFSAERPKGSFSTLEIQRTEQGDSAMYLCASRSGTVNSPLHFGNGTRLTVT.

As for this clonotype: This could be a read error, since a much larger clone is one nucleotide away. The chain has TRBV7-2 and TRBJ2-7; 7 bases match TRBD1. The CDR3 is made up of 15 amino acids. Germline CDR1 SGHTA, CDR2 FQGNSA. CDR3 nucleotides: TGTGCCAGCAGCCCCGGGACAGCCTCCTCCTACGAGCTGTACTTC. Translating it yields CASSPGTASSYELYF.

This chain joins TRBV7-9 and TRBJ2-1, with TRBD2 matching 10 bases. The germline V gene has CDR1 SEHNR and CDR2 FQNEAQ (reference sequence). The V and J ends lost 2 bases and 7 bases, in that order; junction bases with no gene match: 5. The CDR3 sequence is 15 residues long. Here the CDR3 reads CASSLRSAGGNEQFF. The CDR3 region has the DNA TGTGCCAGCAGCTTACGATCAGCGGGGGGGAATGAGCAGTTCTTC.

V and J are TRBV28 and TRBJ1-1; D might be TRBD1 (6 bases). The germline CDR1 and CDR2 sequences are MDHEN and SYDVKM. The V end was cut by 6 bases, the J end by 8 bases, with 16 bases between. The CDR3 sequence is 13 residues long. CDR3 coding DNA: TGTGCCAGCAGGCAACTTACAGGGATAGAAGCTTTCTTT. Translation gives CASRQLTGIEAFF.

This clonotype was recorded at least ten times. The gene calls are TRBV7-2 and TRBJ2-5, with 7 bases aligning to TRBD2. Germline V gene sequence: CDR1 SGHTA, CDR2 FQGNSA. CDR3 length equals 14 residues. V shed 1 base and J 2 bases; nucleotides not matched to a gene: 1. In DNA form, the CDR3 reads TGTGCCAGCAGCTTAGTTAGCGGGCAAGAGACCCAGTACTTC. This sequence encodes CASSLVSGQETQYF.